This T cell receptor (beta chain) was captured in a study of T cell repertoires in aging, cancer and after chemotherapy. Study-wide background: Repeat sampling of healthy donors over several months to years showed clear clonal overlap. The study, taken as a whole, reports: In cancer patients, declining TCR diversity with age involved lost richness and lost evenness. Untreated cancer patients had significantly lower blood TCR diversity than age-matched healthy donors.

Rearranged V-D-J TRB sequences were amplified with a mixed TRB-A/B primer pool. TCRdb analysed the multiplex PCR reads with MiXCR anew, one entry per CDR3 protein. The sample has about 12,000 distinct CDR3 sequences, 21% seen once. TCR beta rearrangements were amplified from peripheral blood genomic DNA. This clonotype is labeled as medium-sized. Its antigen is unidentified. The receptor was isolated from a human donor in good health. The source material was blood.

The CDR3 region has the DNA TGTGCCAGTAGTCGGCGGGGGTCTGGAAACACCATATATTTT. Its protein product is CASSRRGSGNTIYF. The chain has TRBV19 and TRBJ1-3; D perhaps matches TRBD1 (5 bases). The CDR3 is 14 residues long. The germline CDR1 and CDR2 sequences are LNHDA and SQIVND (reference sequence). Trimming took off 5 bases at V and 1 base at J, with 9 bases between the two ends. Together with reference TRBV19 and TRBJ1-3, the CDR3 gives the full variable domain: DGGITQSPKYLFRKEGQNVTLSCEQNLNHDAMYWYRQDPGQGLRLIYYSQIVNDFQKGDIAEGYSVSREKKESFPLTVTSAQKNPTAFYLCASSRRGSGNTIYFGEGSWLTVV.